These T cell receptor beta chains were read from a single sample in a study of blood T cells in healthy people across ages. TCRdb used MiXCR to reprocess the 5' RACE reads, holding one entry per CDR3 protein. The sample includes about 620,000 distinct CDR3 sequences, around 20% of them seen just once. Sequencing was performed on blood. These receptors all come from a man between 65 and 85 years old in good health. Both conserved end residues are part of each CDR3. A D gene is named only where the DNA matches it firmly. Part of the rows lack a size; the others show once, few, many or a class for expanded clones.

V gene,D gene,CDR3 length,clone size,J gene,CDR3 protein,CDR3 DNA
TRBV7-2,.,14,.,TRBJ2-3,CASSLAGESDTQYF,TGTGCCAGCAGCTTAGCGGGAGAGTCAGATACGCAGTATTTT
TRBV10-3,TRBD2,14,.,TRBJ2-5,CAISELRELETQYF,TGTGCCATCAGTGAGTTGCGGGAGTTGGAGACCCAGTACTTC
TRBV6-1,TRBD2,19,.,TRBJ2-7,CASSSAGTSGNLSSYEQYF,TGTGCCAGCAGCTCAGCCGGGACTAGCGGGAATCTCAGCTCCTACGAGCAGTACTTC
TRBV7-2,TRBD2,14,many,TRBJ2-5,CASSLDLAGETQYF,TGTGCCAGCAGCTTAGATCTAGCGGGAGAGACCCAGTACTTC
TRBV24-1,.,14,few,TRBJ2-1,CATSTRTSYNEQFF,TGTGCCACCAGTACCAGGACTTCCTACAATGAGCAGTTCTTC
TRBV24-1,.,14,once,TRBJ1-1,CATSDSAGNTEAFF,TGTGCCACCAGTGATTCTGCAGGGAACACTGAAGCTTTCTTT
TRBV29-1,.,10,few,TRBJ2-5,CSGGRETQYF,TGCAGCGGTGGGCGGGAGACCCAGTACTTC
TRBV4-1,.,15,few,TRBJ1-4,CASSRDTRRDEKLFF,TGCGCCAGCAGCAGGGACACACGGCGGGATGAAAAACTGTTTTTT
TRBV2,.,13,.,TRBJ2-7,CASMDSISYEQYF,TGTGCCAGCATGGATTCTATTAGCTACGAGCAGTACTTC
TRBV6-2/TRBV6-3,.,19,few,TRBJ2-7,CASRSPGQGYGSASYEQYF,TGTGCCAGCAGATCACCGGGACAAGGGTACGGGAGTGCCTCCTACGAGCAGTACTTC
TRBV20-1,.,13,.,TRBJ2-2,CSARRQNTGELFF,TGCAGTGCTAGAAGACAGAACACCGGGGAGCTGTTTTTT
TRBV12-3/TRBV12-4,.,13,few,TRBJ2-5,CASSFREMGTQYF,TGTGCCAGCAGTTTTAGAGAAATGGGGACCCAGTACTTC
TRBV20-1,TRBD2,14,.,TRBJ2-1,CSAVLAGGRDEQFF,TGCAGTGCCGTACTAGCGGGAGGTAGGGATGAGCAGTTCTTC
TRBV29-1,.,12,few,TRBJ2-1,CSVEQGADEQFF,TGCAGCGTTGAACAAGGGGCCGATGAGCAGTTCTTC
TRBV3-1,TRBD2,16,few,TRBJ2-7,CASSQGRLAGGYEQYF,TGTGCCAGCAGCCAAGGCCGTTTAGCGGGAGGATACGAGCAGTACTTC
TRBV24-1,TRBD2,16,.,TRBJ2-1,CATSDTSGRGWNEQFF,TGTGCCACCAGTGATACTAGCGGGAGAGGCTGGAATGAGCAGTTCTTC
TRBV29-1,.,13,.,TRBJ2-3,CSVAQDPTDTQYF,TGCAGCGTTGCACAGGACCCCACAGATACGCAGTATTTT
TRBV20-1,.,16,few,TRBJ2-1,CSAPLVGASSYNEQFF,TGCAGTGCTCCGCTTGTAGGCGCTAGCTCCTACAATGAGCAGTTCTTC
TRBV6-2/TRBV6-3,.,12,.,TRBJ2-5,CASSYSAGEQYF,TGTGCCAGCAGTTACTCGGCCGGAGAGCAGTACTTC
TRBV20-1,.,15,many,TRBJ2-5,CSARGGRQLRETQYF,TGCAGTGCTAGGGGAGGTCGACAACTCCGGGAGACCCAGTACTTC
TRBV27,.,13,.,TRBJ2-3,CASSLFGADTQYF,TGTGCCAGCAGTTTATTTGGGGCAGATACGCAGTATTTT
TRBV2,TRBD1,14,.,TRBJ2-4,CASRGGQGKNIQYF,TGTGCCAGCAGGGGTGGACAGGGCAAAAACATTCAGTACTTC